Below, 25 T cell receptor beta chains from the same sample are listed, as sequenced in a study of blood T cells in healthy people across ages. Alongside a J-beta primer mix, a sample-barcoded 5' primer served in a second PCR lasting roughly 7 to 12 cycles. Via MiXCR, TCRdb re-called the 5' RACE reads, giving one row per CDR3 protein. Here the sample spans some 1.5 million distinct CDR3 sequences, 25% to 30% being singletons. Input material: blood. Receptor source: a woman aged 25 to 39 in good health.

This clonotype was picked up one time. A much larger clone lies a single base off, so this may be a read error. The genes are TRBV29-1 and TRBJ2-3; D remains unclear. Per germline, CDR1 SQVTM and CDR2 ANQGSEA. V was cut by 4 bases and J by 1 base, with 18 bases left in between. There are 16 residues in the CDR3. CDR3 loop: CSVGILGGAGTDTQYF. The CDR3 nucleotides are TGCAGCGTTGGAATCCTCGGCGGCGCTGGCACAGATACGCAGTATTTT.

This clonotype was found many times. The chain uses TRBV6-2 or TRBV6-3 and TRBJ2-5; TRBD1 matches at 9 bases. Germline lookup yields CDR1 MNHEY and CDR2 SVGEGT. This CDR3 has 14 amino acids. Germline trimming cut 6 bases from V and 2 bases from J; bases unmatched to any gene: 4. The CDR3 protein is CASRTDRGQETQYF. DNA for the CDR3: TGTGCCAGCAGAACCGACAGGGGGCAAGAGACCCAGTACTTC.

The chain has TRBV7-2 and TRBJ2-3, with 7 bases matching TRBD1. The germline V gene encodes CDR1 SGHTA and CDR2 FQGNSA. With 4 bases clipped from V and 3 bases from J, the junction kept 10 bases outside the gene matches. CDR3 size: 16 residues. The CDR3 is CASSSSATGWTDTQYF. The CDR3 DNA sequence: TGTGCCAGCAGCTCCAGTGCGACAGGGTGGACAGATACGCAGTATTTT.

The chain uses TRBV24-1 and TRBJ2-1; D unclear. The CDR3 extends over 14 amino acids. The germline V and J ends were trimmed by 3 bases and 9 bases, with 14 bases remaining between them. Germline CDR1 reads KGHDR; CDR2 reads SFDVKD. In nucleotides, the CDR3 is TGTGCCACCAGTGATCCCCTTGTGGACCCTGAGCAGTTCTTC. It specifies CATSDPLVDPEQFF.

The V call is TRBV20-1, the J call TRBJ2-2; TRBD2 matches 7 bases. In germline, CDR1 is DFQATT, CDR2 SNEGSKA (reference sequence). This CDR3 has 13 residues. V gave up 3 bases and J gave up 5 bases; unmatched junction bases: 3. CDR3 in DNA: TGCAGTGCTAGTCGGCGGGAGACCGGGGAGCTGTTTTTT. It is translated as CSASRRETGELFF.

This chain links TRBV5-4 with TRBJ1-1; D remains unclear. V was clipped by 9 bases and J by 7 bases, with 10 bases between them. The CDR3 has 10 residues. CDR1 and CDR2 from the germline V gene are SGHNT and YYREEE (reference sequence). CDR3 bases: TGTGCCACCCCGAGGAGTGAAGCTTTCTTT. Translated, it gives CATPRSEAFF. Full variable domain (missing parts from reference TRBV5-4 and TRBJ1-1): ETGVTQSPTHLIKTRGQQVTLRCSSQSGHNTVSWYQQALGQGPQFIFQYYREEENGRGNFPPRFSGLQFPNYSSELNVNALELDDSALYLCATPRSEAFFGQGTRLTVV.

This clonotype has a count of ten or more. The chain uses TRBV7-2 and TRBJ2-1; D unclear. The germline V gene encodes CDR1 SGHTA and CDR2 FQGNSA. Trimming shortened V by 5 bases and J by 2 bases, and 7 bases separated the two germline ends. The CDR3 consists of 13 residues. The CDR3 DNA reads TGTGCCAGCAGCCCCAATCCCTACAATGAGCAGTTCTTC. It codes for CASSPNPYNEQFF.

The rearrangement uses TRBV20-1 and TRBJ2-1; 8 positions agree with TRBD1. Germline CDR1 is DFQATT and CDR2 is SNEGSKA (reference sequence). This CDR3 is 13 amino acids long. Trimming took 7 bases from V and 8 from J; bases not matched to a gene: 10. This CDR3 reads CSVSGTGNDEQFF. The CDR3 DNA reads as TGCAGTGTTTCAGGGACAGGCAACGATGAGCAGTTCTTC.

This clonotype was detected a few times. CDR3 sequence: CASSLAGGTHLYEQYF. In DNA, the CDR3 is TGTGCCAGCAGCTTAGCGGGGGGAACCCACCTCTACGAGCAGTACTTC. This chain connects TRBV7-9 to TRBJ2-7; D might be TRBD2 (6 bases). The CDR3 spans 16 residues. The V gene lost 0 bases and the J gene lost 3 bases, with 15 bases spanning the gap. The germline gives CDR1 SEHNR, CDR2 FQNEAQ (reference sequence).

Comment on this clonotype: An end of the junction does not agree with germline; a read error may underlie this. The V gene is TRBV20-1, the J gene TRBJ2-7; D possibly corresponds to TRBD1 (7 bases). The CDR3 extends over 14 amino acids. Germline lookup yields CDR1 DFQATT and CDR2 SNEGSKA (reference sequence). The CDR3 here is CSAGDYRQGGEQYF. CDR3 sequence (DNA): TGCAGTGCTGGAGATTATCGACAGGGAGGCGAGCAGTACTTC.

This clonotype has a handful of counts. The junction departs from the called germline gene at one end, perhaps through a read error. The V call is TRBV12-3 or TRBV12-4, the J call TRBJ2-7; 7 nucleotides line up with TRBD2. This CDR3 comprises 14 residues. The CDR3 loop is CACRWASGNYEQYF. CDR3 in DNA: TGTGCCTGCAGATGGGCTAGCGGAAACTACGAGCAGTACTTC.

The chain employs TRBV6-5 and TRBJ2-7; the D gene is possibly TRBD1 (5 bases). This CDR3 has 16 residues. V lost 10 bases to trimming and J lost 0 bases, with 22 bases between them. Germline V gene lookup returns CDR1 MNHEY and CDR2 SVGAGI. The CDR3 region has the DNA TGTGCCACTAGTTCCTCTCGTGCCGACAGCTCCTACGAGCAGTACTTC. This translates into CATSSSRADSSYEQYF.

This clonotype was found many times. V usage is TRBV7-2 and J usage is TRBJ2-5; 9 bases agree with TRBD1. In germline, CDR1 is SGHTA, CDR2 FQGNSA. Unmatched junction bases numbered 10, after V lost 4 bases and J lost 7 bases. The CDR3 is 15 amino acids. CDR3 sequence reads: CASSSGDRVRWTQYF. The CDR3 DNA is TGTGCCAGCAGCTCGGGGGACAGGGTTCGATGGACCCAGTACTTC.

This chain links TRBV3-1 with TRBJ2-5, with D uncertain. Germline CDR1 reads LGHDT; CDR2 reads YNNKEL (reference sequence). This CDR3 is 15 amino acids long. V was pared by 0 bases and J by 1 base, with 9 bases between. The CDR3 protein is CASSQDSTPQETQYF. Here the CDR3 DNA reads TGTGCCAGCAGCCAAGATAGCACTCCCCAAGAGACCCAGTACTTC.

This clonotype was seen a few times. CDR3 region: CATAHSGSRSDTQYF. For the CDR3, the DNA is TGTGCCACTGCGCATAGCGGGAGTAGGTCAGATACGCAGTATTTT. The chain combines TRBV6-2 or TRBV6-3 with TRBJ2-3, with TRBD2 matching 9 bases. V shed 10 bases, J shed 4 bases, and the junction held 12 bases outside the gene matches. The CDR3 extends over 15 amino acids. Germline V gene sequence: CDR1 MNHEY, CDR2 SVGEGT.

This clonotype was seen a few times. V gene TRBV5-1 combines with J gene TRBJ2-5; 11 nucleotides match TRBD2. Germline V CDR1 and CDR2: SGHRS, YFSETQ. J lost 1 base, V lost 2 bases, and 4 bases had no gene match. This CDR3 spans 16 amino acids. The CDR3 is CASSFTGTSGQETQYF. CDR3 DNA sequence: TGCGCCAGCAGCTTCACTGGGACTAGCGGCCAAGAGACCCAGTACTTC.

The V call is TRBV11-2, the J call TRBJ2-1; D might be TRBD2 (5 bases). Germline lookup yields CDR1 SGHAT and CDR2 FQNNGV. V lost 4 bases, J lost 9 bases, and 16 bases lay in between. The CDR3 contains 14 residues. This CDR3 reads CASSSTSEGCEQFF. CDR3 nucleotide sequence: TGTGCCAGCAGCTCGACCTCCGAGGGATGTGAGCAGTTCTTC.

This clonotype has a count of ten or more. The chain employs TRBV7-9 and TRBJ2-6; D is undetermined. Germline-derived CDR1 and CDR2 are SEHNR and FQNEAQ (reference sequence). CDR3 length equals 17 residues. Trimming left V 0 bases short and J 2 bases short, with 11 bases between. The CDR3 DNA is TGTGCCAGCAGCTTAGCGATCGCAAGCCCTGGGGCCAACGTCCTGACTTTC. Translation: CASSLAIASPGANVLTF. The complete variable domain, with remaining parts taken from reference TRBV7-9 and TRBJ2-6, reads DTGVSQNPRHKITKRGQNVTFRCDPISEHNRLYWYRQTLGQGPEFLTYFQNEAQLEKSRLLSDRFSAERPKGSFSTLEIQRTEQGDSAMYLCASSLAIASPGANVLTFGAGSRLTVL.

This clonotype has more than one count but fewer than ten. The chain carries TRBV21-1 and TRBJ2-5; TRBD1, the D gene given by the table, was not confirmed from the DNA. TRBV21-1 is listed as a pseudogene. The length of the CDR3 is 16 residues. The CDR3 here is CASRCRGGGGGETQYF. CDR3 bases: TGTGCCAGCAGATGCCGGGGGGGCGGAGGAGGAGAGACCCAGTACTTC.

This clonotype was counted only a few times. The CDR3 nucleotides are TGTGCCAGCAGGGGCGGACAGGGAAGTGGCTACACCTTC. Its translation is CASRGGQGSGYTF. The genes are TRBV7-2 and TRBJ1-2, with 8 bases that match TRBD1. The CDR3 contains 13 residues. Germline V CDR1 and CDR2: SGHTA, FQGNSA. J lost 7 bases, V lost 6 bases, and 7 bases had no gene match.

This chain joins TRBV5-5 and TRBJ1-1; D ambiguous. V lost 1 base to trimming and J lost 11 bases, with 15 bases between them. There are 13 residues in the CDR3. Germline lookup yields CDR1 SGHKS and CDR2 YYEKEE (reference sequence). The CDR3 here is CASSLSFGVSAFF. The CDR3 DNA reads TGTGCCAGCAGCTTGAGCTTCGGGGTTTCGGCTTTCTTT.

This clonotype was observed a few times. The CDR3 region has the DNA TGTGCCAGCAGTTACTCGCAGGGACGAGGCATAGGGAACACCATATATTTT. It translates to CASSYSQGRGIGNTIYF. V and J are TRBV6-5 and TRBJ1-3; D possibly corresponds to TRBD1 (5 bases). With 0 bases removed from V and 7 bases from J, the gap between germline ends came to 19 bases. This CDR3 is 17 amino acids long. CDR1 MNHEY and CDR2 SVGAGI come from the germline V gene.

In this sample, this clonotype turned up many times. The chain employs TRBV2 and TRBJ2-3; tentative D call: TRBD2 (7 bases). Germline CDR1 and CDR2: SNHLY and FYNNEI. Trimming stripped 8 bases from V and 0 bases from J, with 15 bases between. This CDR3 spans 15 amino acids. The CDR3 DNA is TGTGCCAGCTCGGGGGGCACATCTAGCACAGATACGCAGTATTTT. It codes for CASSGGTSSTDTQYF.

This clonotype was observed a few times. The rearrangement joins TRBV5-6 to TRBJ2-6; 8 bases match TRBD1. CDR1 is SGHDT, CDR2 YYEEEE, per germline. This CDR3 is 17 amino acids long. With V trimmed by 4 bases and J by 1 base, 7 bases remained unmatched. This CDR3 is CASSTTGVGSGANVLTF. CDR3 bases: TGTGCCAGCAGCACGACAGGGGTCGGTTCTGGGGCCAACGTCCTGACTTTC.

With regard to this clonotype: The missing conserved phenylalanine or tryptophan at the end of this CDR3 makes a read error likely. The gene calls are TRBV3-1 and TRBJ1-1; D ambiguous. The CDR3 has 15 amino acids. The germline V gene encodes CDR1 LGHDT and CDR2 YNNKEL (reference sequence). V was trimmed by 1 base and J by 6 bases, leaving 15 bases between them. CDR3 in DNA: TGTGCCAGCAGCCAAGGGCCTCGACGAAACGCTGAAGCTTTCGTT. Protein product: CASSQGPRRNAEAFV.